This T cell receptor beta chain was recovered during a study of technical replicates of blood from several donors. The protocol was immunoSEQ multiplex PCR, while the TCRdb copy is restricted to in-frame clones and leaves out a portion. The top ten clones hold roughly 0.24% of a sample with around 67,000 clones, roughly 96% of them seen once. This CDR3 is built from 13 residues. Trimming shortened V by 8 bases and J by 2 bases, and 9 bases separated the two germline ends. Germline lookup yields CDR1 SNHLY and CDR2 FYNNEI. J is TRBJ2-2 and V is TRBV2, with D possibly matching TRBD2 (6 bases). Specimen: T cells isolated from PBMCs. This TCR derives from a human donor in good health. In DNA, the CDR3 is TGTGCCAGCGTAGCGGAAAACACCGGGGAGCTGTTTTTT. Its protein product is CASVAENTGELFF.